This passage covers 2 T cell receptor beta chains from one sample sequenced in a study of blood T cell repertoires in COVID-19. Profiling relied on immunoSEQ multiplex PCR, and the TCRdb table lists in-frame clones only, not all of them. The sample includes about 130,000 clones, 81% of them seen just once. The sequenced material came from peripheral blood. The source is a woman aged 55-75 years with active or convalescent COVID-19.

The chain links TRBV4-1 to TRBJ2-7, with 7 bases that match TRBD2. This CDR3 comprises 13 residues. V lost 6 bases and J lost 5; bases outside the gene matches: 7. Germline V gene data show CDR1 as MGHRA and CDR2 as YSYEKL. This CDR3 is CASRASGTNEQYF. Here the CDR3 DNA reads TGCGCCAGCAGGGCCAGCGGGACCAACGAGCAGTACTTC.

The gene calls are TRBV24-1 and TRBJ2-1; D unresolved. This CDR3 has 15 amino acids. The V gene lost 6 bases and the J gene lost 0 bases, with 11 bases spanning the gap. Germline lookup yields CDR1 KGHDR and CDR2 SFDVKD. CDR3 protein: CATSSLGGSYNEQFF. CDR3 sequence (DNA): TGTGCCACCAGTAGTCTCGGTGGCTCCTACAATGAGCAGTTCTTC.